Below, one TCR beta chain is given with its context. Its antigen is currently not known. No base-level quality is on record; no much larger clone is a single base apart. The time point label of this sample denotes: peripheral blood 6 weeks after treatment start. A total of roughly 31 patients with locally advanced or metastatic urothelial carcinoma, treated at Memorial Sloan Kettering on a trial protocol, made up the cohort. Peripheral blood mononuclear cells were collected pretreatment and during treatment, with between 1 and 8 total time points per patient. The Qiagen DNeasy Blood extraction kit was used to purify genomic DNA from total PBMCs and from tumor samples. PBMCs were collected pretreatment and during treatment, and were isolated and stored as previously described. Synthetic TCR analog templates were spiked into each PCR to estimate absolute template abundance from read counts. TCRbeta CDR3 regions were amplified from genomic DNA with bias-controlled V and J gene primers using the immunoSEQ assay. Sequencing of rearranged TCRbeta segments was performed at approximately 20X coverage. On the authors' methods: Clustering was used to correct sequencing errors, and CDR3s were annotated against IMGT so that V, D and J genes could be assigned. Downstream analyses used only productive TCRbeta rearrangements, leaving out any out-of-frame or stop-codon sequences. Clonality was computed as one minus Shannon entropy normalized by the log of the number of unique productive sequences. Clones differing between time points or between blood and tumor were identified using Fisher's exact test with Benjamini-Hochberg correction, with an adjusted p below 0.01 applied as the threshold. Imported from immuneACCESS, the table was reduced by TCRdb to in-frame sequences with V and J called. These copies leave out some clones; in studies compared against another copy, an unresolved V gene accounts for under half, and the cause of the remainder is not known. V and J calls and clone size are those listed in that table; D and trimming were worked out from the DNA. The sample yields nearly 50,000 clones; 80% to 90% were counted once. The ten largest make up about 10% of the sample.

This sample is drawn from a study of PD-L1 blockade in urothelial cancer (TCRdb year 2017). Regarding the complete study: Every patient began therapy at some point between 2014 and 2015 and was given atezolizumab 1,200 mg intravenously every 3 weeks. In the same patients, whole exome sequencing and RNA sequencing of pretreatment tumors were performed in addition to TCR sequencing. Several patients achieved durable clinical benefit and about 19 did not. Blood samples were analyzed at two time points: 3 weeks after treatment start (second dose) and 6 weeks after treatment start. About 85% of the roughly 30 patients were males with bladder-origin urothelial cancer, and 18 of 29 reported a prior smoking history. Pretreatment tumor samples, along with matched peripheral blood collected serially before and after atezolizumab treatment, underwent TCR sequencing. An ECOG performance status of 0 or 1 was recorded for the patients, and 0 to 3 prior chemotherapy regimens had been received by the patients. Pretreatment blood TCR-seq was available for twenty-nine patients, at least one posttreatment blood collection was obtained for some 24 patients, and tumor TCR-seq was available for some 24 patients. Progression-free survival longer than 6 months counted as durable clinical benefit, and TCR features were additionally tested against both progression-free and overall survival. Somatic, immune and clinical correlates of response to PD-L1 blockade with atezolizumab in urothelial cancer were the focus of an exploratory multi-omic analysis. A median of around 150,000 T cells and 65,000 to 90,000 unique TCRs was obtained from blood samples, and a median clonality of 0.080 was observed.

Study-wide findings and limitations: Greater expansion of tumor-associated TCR clones in peripheral blood 3 weeks after the start of treatment was observed in patients with durable benefit (n of about 20, p = 0.022). Because the sample size was small (n ≈ 29) and many exploratory analyses were performed, the results are intended to be hypothesis-generating. A pretreatment peripheral blood TCR clonality below the median was linked to improved progression-free and overall survival.

V is clipped by 1 base and J by 1 base, and the sequence between their germline boundaries is 8 bases long. The CDR3, from cysteine to phenylalanine, totals 15 residues. Of the read, only the CDR3 DNA is kept; its 45 bases are in frame from base 1. CDR1 and CDR2 were assigned from the germline V gene as LGHNA and YNFKEQ. Here the sequenced sample was PBMCs, taken around atezolizumab (anti-PD-L1) treatment. This receptor was taken from a man aged 65 to 85 with urothelial cancer. This receptor chain uses TRBV4-2 and TRBJ1-5; TRBD1 is a weak D gene call, 5 bases matching. The DNA reads as follows: TGTGCCAGCAGCCAAGTGGGGGGAAGCAATCAGCCCCAGCATTTT. This codes for CASSQVGGSNQPQHF.